Shown below are 23 T cell receptor beta chains from a single sample sequenced in a study of technical replicates of blood from a few donors. Only in-frame clones appear in the TCRdb table, and some are missing; sequencing was by immunoSEQ multiplex PCR. The repertoire has some 60,000 clones, around nine tenths of them found once; the top ten carry more than 4%. The specimen sequenced was PBMCs. The receptors come from a human donor in good health. Some clones in this sample may be carry-over from other donors' samples.

The chain joins TRBV6-5 to TRBJ1-1; 8 nucleotides match TRBD1. V was clipped by 5 bases and J by 4 bases; unmatched bases: 9. This CDR3 is built from 15 residues. Germline CDR1 reads MNHEY; CDR2 reads SVGAGI. The CDR3 loop reads CASSKSITGGTEAFF. CDR3 DNA: TGTGCCAGCAGTAAATCCATCACAGGGGGCACTGAAGCTTTCTTT.

The chain recombines TRBV5-1 with TRBJ2-5; TRBD2 aligns across 9 bases. Germline CDR1 SGHRS, CDR2 YFSETQ. The CDR3 extends over 16 amino acids. J lost 5 bases, V lost 4 bases, and 12 bases had no gene match. The CDR3 region is CASSPNLAGLVETQYF. The CDR3, as DNA: TGCGCCAGCAGCCCCAACCTAGCGGGGCTAGTCGAGACCCAGTACTTC. Drawing the rest from reference TRBV5-1 and TRBJ2-5, the complete variable domain is KAGVTQTPRYLIKTRGQQVTLSCSPISGHRSVSWYQQTPGQGLQFLFEYFSETQRNKGNFPGRFSGRQFSNSRSEMNVSTLELGDSALYLCASSPNLAGLVETQYFGPGTRLLVL.

This clone turned up a few times. The rearrangement links TRBV18 to TRBJ2-2; tentative D call: TRBD1 (7 bases). The V and J ends lost 1 base and 4 bases respectively, with 16 bases between them. This CDR3 region has 17 residues. Germline V gene sequence: CDR1 KGHSH, CDR2 LQKENI. CDR3 residues: CASSPREVTGLTGELFF. The DNA for the CDR3 is TGTGCCAGCTCACCACGGGAGGTGACAGGGCTCACCGGGGAGCTGTTTTTT.

This clone showed up just a few times. The J gene is TRBJ1-1, the V gene TRBV5-4, with D tentatively TRBD1 (5 bases). There are 13 residues in the CDR3. Germline-derived CDR1 and CDR2 are SGHNT and YYREEE (reference sequence). Trimming removed 0 bases from V and 11 bases from J, with 14 bases in between. The CDR3 nucleotides read TGTGCCAGCAGCTTGGGCAGGGAATCGTCGGCTTTCTTT. This sequence encodes CASSLGRESSAFF.

The chain links TRBV5-1 to TRBJ1-1, with unresolved D. Trimming took 2 bases from V and 1 from J, leaving 9 bases between them. Germline V gene lookup returns CDR1 SGHRS and CDR2 YFSETQ. The CDR3 has 14 residues. CDR3 sequence: CASSFRGANTEAFF. As DNA, the CDR3 is TGCGCCAGCAGCTTTCGGGGAGCGAACACTGAAGCTTTCTTT.

V and J are TRBV5-4 and TRBJ2-3; 7 positions match TRBD1. The trim removed 5 bases at V and 2 bases at J, leaving 5 bases unmatched. The CDR3 has 14 amino acids. The germline V gene has CDR1 SGHNT and CDR2 YYREEE (reference sequence). CDR3 sequence reads: CASRQGETTDTQYF. CDR3 nucleotides: TGTGCCAGCAGGCAGGGGGAGACCACAGATACGCAGTATTTT.

The table lists this clone with a count of one. V usage is TRBV18 and J usage is TRBJ1-6, with 12 bases aligning to TRBD1. The CDR3 contains 19 residues. The V segment lost 6 bases and the J segment 0 bases; nucleotides outside the gene matches: 9. Germline-derived CDR1 and CDR2 are KGHSH and LQKENI. CDR3 bases: TGTGCCAGCTCCCTAAATCCGGGACAGGGGGCCTCCTATAATTCACCCCTCCACTTT. Its protein is CASSLNPGQGASYNSPLHF. Complete variable domain (other parts from reference TRBV18 and TRBJ1-6): NAGVMQNPRHLVRRRGQEARLRCSPMKGHSHVYWYRQLPEEGLKFMVYLQKENIIDESGMPKERFSAEFPKEGPSILRIQQVVRGDSAAYFCASSLNPGQGASYNSPLHFGNGTRLTVT.

V usage is TRBV7-9 and J usage is TRBJ2-4; a weak D match, TRBD1 (5 bases). The germline V gene encodes CDR1 SEHNR and CDR2 FQNEAQ (reference sequence). Trimming pared 2 bases from V and 3 bases from J, leaving 11 bases between. The CDR3 is made up of 15 amino acids. The CDR3 loop reads CASSLSGLDKNIQYF. CDR3 DNA sequence: TGTGCCAGCAGCTTATCAGGGTTGGACAAAAACATTCAGTACTTC.

This rearrangement joins TRBV27 to TRBJ2-5, with 7 bases identical to TRBD2. The V gene's germline CDR1 is MNHEY and CDR2 SMNVEV (reference sequence). This CDR3 has 15 residues. With 6 bases clipped from V and 4 bases from J, the junction kept 11 bases outside the gene matches. CDR3 protein: CASSPGLPVRETQYF. CDR3 nucleotide sequence: TGTGCCAGCAGCCCGGGACTACCTGTAAGAGAGACCCAGTACTTC.

This chain links TRBV11-1 with TRBJ2-7, with D tentatively TRBD1 (5 bases). V lost 3 bases to trimming and J lost 2 bases, with 14 bases between them. Germline CDR1 and CDR2: SGHAT and FQDESV (reference sequence). The CDR3 loop spans 15 amino acids. The chain's CDR3 is CASSFRTLNTYEQYF. CDR3 sequence (DNA): TGTGCCAGCAGCTTTAGGACACTTAATACCTACGAGCAGTACTTC.

V and J are TRBV7-2 and TRBJ1-3; tentative D call: TRBD1 (5 bases). The length of the CDR3 is 14 residues. V lost 5 bases, J lost 14 bases, and 22 bases lay in between. CDR1 and CDR2 (germline): SGHTA, FQGNSA. The CDR3 region is CASSPYPGDRALYF. The CDR3 DNA reads TGTGCCAGCAGCCCTTACCCGGGGGACCGGGCTTTATATTTT.

This sequence joins TRBV6-5 and TRBJ1-1; the D gene is possibly TRBD1 (6 bases). The CDR3 totals 15 residues. Trimming removed 10 bases from V and 3 bases from J, with 21 bases in between. CDR1 MNHEY and CDR2 SVGAGI come from the germline V gene. DNA for the CDR3: TGTGCCACCAAGGTCGGGGGAGGGGGAGACACTGAAGCTTTCTTT. Encoded protein: CATKVGGGGDTEAFF.

This clone occurred a few times. The V call is TRBV2, the J call TRBJ1-4; TRBD1 might be the D (5 bases). Per the germline V gene, CDR1 is SNHLY and CDR2 is FYNNEI. This CDR3 contains 12 residues. Trimming left V 7 bases short and J 11 bases short, with 14 bases between. DNA for the CDR3: TGTGCCAGCACGTCGGGGGGGGTGAAACTGTTTTTT. Protein product: CASTSGGVKLFF.

Only one count was recorded for this clone. The J gene is TRBJ1-1, the V gene TRBV19, with 7 bases matching TRBD1. J lost 4 bases, V lost 3 bases, and 5 bases had no gene match. Germline values: CDR1 LNHDA, CDR2 SQIVND (reference sequence). The CDR3 sequence is 14 residues long. CDR3 in DNA: TGTGCCAGTAGTATTTCGCCAGGGGGCACTGAAGCTTTCTTT. This codes for CASSISPGGTEAFF.

The V call is TRBV10-3, the J call TRBJ2-7, with D possibly matching TRBD2 (5 bases). The CDR3 extends over 13 amino acids. CDR1 is ENHRY, CDR2 SYGVKD, per germline. Trimming shortened V by 2 bases and J by 5 bases, and 10 bases separated the two germline ends. CDR3 protein: CAISENPGDEQYF. CDR3 sequence (DNA): TGTGCCATCAGTGAGAACCCCGGGGACGAGCAGTACTTC.

The V gene is TRBV5-6, the J gene TRBJ2-7, with 8 bases that match TRBD1. The germline gives CDR1 SGHDT, CDR2 YYEEEE. V was clipped by 4 bases and J by 5 bases; unmatched bases: 11. This CDR3 is built from 15 residues. The CDR3 region has the DNA TGTGCCAGCAGCCCAAGGACAGGGTTTGGCAACGAGCAGTACTTC. This sequence encodes CASSPRTGFGNEQYF.

The genes are TRBV7-2 and TRBJ2-5, with D possibly matching TRBD1 (5 bases). This CDR3 has 15 residues. The germline CDR1 and CDR2 sequences are SGHTA and FQGNSA. The V and J ends lost 6 bases and 1 base respectively, with 15 bases between them. CDR3 nucleotides: TGTGCCAGCAGTACCGAAGGGGCCGCCCAAGAGACCCAGTACTTC. It codes for CASSTEGAAQETQYF. Full variable domain (rest looked up from reference TRBV7-2 and TRBJ2-5): GAGVSQSPSNKVTEKGKDVELRCDPISGHTALYWYRQSLGQGLEFLIYFQGNSAPDKSGLPSDRFSAERTGGSVSTLTIQRTQQEDSAVYLCASSTEGAAQETQYFGPGTRLLVL.

The gene calls are TRBV9 and TRBJ2-6; TRBD2 aligns across 13 bases. This CDR3 region has 18 residues. CDR1 SGDLS and CDR2 YYNGEE come from the germline V gene. V lost 3 bases and J lost 0; bases outside the gene matches: 3. DNA for the CDR3: TGTGCCAGCAGCGGGACTAGCGGGGGCGACTCTGGGGCCAACGTCCTGACTTTC. This translates into CASSGTSGGDSGANVLTF.

The V gene is TRBV4-1, the J gene TRBJ1-2, with 9 bases aligning to TRBD1. CDR1 and CDR2 (germline): MGHRA, YSYEKL. The CDR3 extends over 16 amino acids. Trimming at V came to 1 base and at J to 7 bases, leaving 10 bases not matched to a gene. The CDR3 nucleotides read TGCGCCAGCAGCCAAGCGCCCGGGACAGGGCCCCTTGGCTACACCTTC. Protein product: CASSQAPGTGPLGYTF.

This clone was picked up one time. The rearrangement links TRBV6-1 to TRBJ2-7; TRBD2 aligns across 8 bases. Germline CDR1 is MNHNS and CDR2 is SASEGT. This CDR3 spans 17 amino acids. After removal of 4 bases from V and 4 bases from J, the junction contained 15 bases not matched to a gene. The CDR3 sequence: CASSGGVRGGRVYEQYF. CDR3 DNA sequence: TGTGCCAGCAGTGGGGGAGTCCGGGGGGGCCGTGTTTACGAGCAGTACTTC.

The DNA of the CDR3 is TGTGCCAGCAGCCCGGGACAGGGAGGGTATTCACCCCTCCACTTT. Protein: CASSPGQGGYSPLHF. V usage is TRBV7-2 and J usage is TRBJ1-6; 9 nucleotides match TRBD1. Germline trimming cut 5 bases from V and 8 bases from J; bases unmatched to any gene: 7. The CDR3 has 15 residues. Germline loops: CDR1 SGHTA, CDR2 FQGNSA. The entire variable domain, with the rest obtained from reference TRBV7-2 and TRBJ1-6, is as follows: GAGVSQSPSNKVTEKGKDVELRCDPISGHTALYWYRQSLGQGLEFLIYFQGNSAPDKSGLPSDRFSAERTGGSVSTLTIQRTQQEDSAVYLCASSPGQGGYSPLHFGNGTRLTVT.

This sequence joins TRBV7-6 and TRBJ2-5; maybe TRBD1 (6 bases). This CDR3 comprises 16 residues. Germline CDR1 and CDR2: SGHVS and FNYEAQ. The V end lost 5 bases, the J end lost 2 bases, and 18 bases lay between the germline ends. CDR3 sequence reads: CASSLVGSRGQETQYF. The CDR3 DNA reads TGTGCCAGCAGCCTAGTAGGATCCAGGGGACAAGAGACCCAGTACTTC.

The chain recombines TRBV19 with TRBJ2-7; the D is unclear. The CDR3 totals 13 residues. The germline CDR1 and CDR2 sequences are LNHDA and SQIVND (reference sequence). Between the trimmed V and J ends, which lost 4 bases and 2 bases, there was a span of 9 bases. The CDR3 sequence: CASSRYMAYEQYF. The CDR3 coding sequence is TGTGCCAGTAGTAGGTACATGGCCTACGAGCAGTACTTC.